The entry below gives a single T cell receptor beta chain sequence along with its context. These data belong to a study of blood T cell repertoires in COVID-19. Study at large: Researchers got acute and convalescent COVID-19 samples from the United States, Italy and Spain. In each case, the material was cDNA or gDNA derived from T cells, B-cell-depleted T cells, or PBMCs.

Participant-given clinical history determined each cohort assignment. V lost 7 bases and J lost 6; bases outside the gene matches: 7. Germline CDR1 and CDR2: WNHNN and SYGVQD (reference sequence). This CDR3 spans 16 amino acids. Authors' methods: Amplification from reference gene primers served as the basis for estimated nucleated cell counts. TCRdb keeps only in-frame clones here, not all; method: immunoSEQ multiplex PCR. Clone size and the V and J calls come from that table; the DNA yielded D and trimming. The profile shows roughly 250,000 clones, roughly 90% of them singletons. What was sequenced was PBMCs or T cells enriched from blood (not recorded which). The chain uses TRBV10-1 and TRBJ2-3, with 16 nucleotides matching TRBD2. The receptor was derived from a woman between 25 and 40 years old with acute COVID-19. CDR3 protein: CASNPGLAGGHDTQYF. CDR3 DNA sequence: TGCGCCAGCAACCCGGGACTAGCGGGGGGGCACGATACGCAGTATTTT.